This T cell receptor beta chain was recovered during a study of cytomegalovirus exposure and HLA in healthy donors. Study outcomes and limitations: Most TCR sequences were rare, but some public TCRs occurred in many donors. There were a few CMV-associated chains whose specificity for CMV antigens was confirmed in vitro. In a later analysis, first-cohort TCR clusters were found to tend to co-occur in the approximately 120 validation repertoires.

As concerns this clone: Antigen unknown.

Clones were read by immunoSEQ multiplex PCR, and TCRdb kept only the in-frame ones, dropping some. The sample has about 240,000 clones; 80% to 90% are singletons. Per the germline V gene, CDR1 is MNHNY and CDR2 is SVGAGI (reference sequence). Trimming stripped 6 bases from V and 1 base from J, with 9 bases between. The CDR3 sequence is 13 residues long. This TCR was sampled from a man in his late teens or twenties in good health and CMV-seronegative. Sequences were obtained from PBMCs. The genes are TRBV6-6 and TRBJ1-1, with D possibly being TRBD1 (5 bases). This CDR3 reads CASSHGQNTEAFF. DNA for the CDR3: TGTGCCAGCAGCCACGGACAGAACACTGAAGCTTTCTTT.